These T cell receptor beta chains were read from a single sample in a study of blood T cells in healthy people across ages. TCRdb passed the 5' RACE reads through MiXCR, listing each CDR3 protein once. This sample has 1.4 million or so distinct CDR3 sequences, with 42% found just once. What was sequenced was blood. The receptors shown here come from a young woman in good health. Each CDR3 is given without its conserved first and last residue. The order of the fields is J gene, clone size, V gene, CDR3 protein. Where a row states a size, it is once, few, many or the class of an expanded clone; other rows omit it.

j_gene: TRBJ1-2
abundance: many
v_gene: TRBV12-3/TRBV12-4
CDR3aa: ASSRQGDYGYT

j_gene: TRBJ2-1
abundance: few
v_gene: TRBV27
CDR3aa: ACSLSPSGYNEQF

j_gene: TRBJ2-1
abundance: few
v_gene: TRBV4-1
CDR3aa: ASSQAQAPFYNEQF

j_gene: TRBJ1-1
abundance: few
v_gene: TRBV10-3
CDR3aa: AISGLGQGPEAF

j_gene: TRBJ2-1
abundance: .
v_gene: TRBV9
CDR3aa: ASSVRPYNEQF

j_gene: TRBJ2-1
abundance: .
v_gene: TRBV5-6
CDR3aa: ASSLRPGLADNEQF

j_gene: .
abundance: few
v_gene: TRBV30
CDR3aa: AWSVPAGAYEQY

j_gene: TRBJ2-5
abundance: .
v_gene: TRBV4-3
CDR3aa: ASSQMGGYNEQY

j_gene: TRBJ1-4
abundance: few
v_gene: TRBV12-3/TRBV12-4
CDR3aa: ASSLAPAFRPEKLF

j_gene: TRBJ1-5
abundance: few
v_gene: TRBV4-1
CDR3aa: ASSQPHQPQH

j_gene: TRBJ2-3
abundance: .
v_gene: TRBV9
CDR3aa: ASSVGARAGGTDTQY

j_gene: TRBJ2-3
abundance: .
v_gene: TRBV4-3
CDR3aa: ASSQDWTPGEWTSGRGTDTQY

j_gene: TRBJ1-3
abundance: .
v_gene: TRBV7-9
CDR3aa: ASSFLTGGSSGNTIY

j_gene: TRBJ1-2
abundance: .
v_gene: TRBV20-1
CDR3aa: SAHQGDPTNYGYT

j_gene: TRBJ2-3
abundance: few
v_gene: TRBV24-1
CDR3aa: ATSDPGTGPDTQY

j_gene: TRBJ2-3
abundance: few
v_gene: TRBV7-3
CDR3aa: ASSLYSGRPYSTDTQY

j_gene: TRBJ2-3
abundance: few
v_gene: TRBV4-2
CDR3aa: ASSRSIDTQY

j_gene: TRBJ1-1
abundance: few
v_gene: TRBV7-2
CDR3aa: ASSKSNRGFTEAF

j_gene: TRBJ2-2
abundance: few
v_gene: TRBV4-1
CDR3aa: ASSQLRNTGELF

j_gene: TRBJ1-1
abundance: once
v_gene: TRBV12-3/TRBV12-4
CDR3aa: ASSLESRTDTEAF

j_gene: TRBJ2-1
abundance: few
v_gene: TRBV7-2
CDR3aa: ASSLDGREGREQF

j_gene: TRBJ1-4
abundance: .
v_gene: TRBV18
CDR3aa: ASSPTRGDEKLF

j_gene: TRBJ1-4
abundance: .
v_gene: TRBV20-1
CDR3aa: SADRVWNEKLF

j_gene: TRBJ2-5
abundance: few
v_gene: TRBV4-3
CDR3aa: ASSPTQRLAGVQETQY

j_gene: TRBJ2-5
abundance: .
v_gene: TRBV7-9
CDR3aa: ASSYRERETQY

j_gene: TRBJ2-4
abundance: .
v_gene: TRBV3-1
CDR3aa: ASSQEQLAKNIQY

j_gene: TRBJ1-1
abundance: .
v_gene: TRBV11-2
CDR3aa: ASSFGGIGTEAF

j_gene: TRBJ2-5
abundance: .
v_gene: TRBV5-1
CDR3aa: ASTISGQYQETQY

j_gene: TRBJ2-3
abundance: .
v_gene: TRBV29-1
CDR3aa: SIVGAGKDTQY